These 16 T cell receptor beta chains came from one sample sequenced in a study of T cells in Graves' hyperthyroidism and ophthalmopathy. Using RNA transcripts as the source, TCR beta CDR3 regions were amplified. During a first-round RT-PCR of the TCR CDR3, the HTBI primer set was used. MiXCR was run by TCRdb on the multiplex PCR reads, yielding one entry per CDR3 protein. The table has a few hundred thousand distinct CDR3 sequences, around 18% seen once. The sequenced material came from blood. These receptors were taken from a man between 40 and 49 years old with Graves' hyperthyroidism.

The CDR3 is CASSEIINTEAFF. CDR3 in DNA: TGTGCCAGCAGTGAGATCATAAACACTGAAGCTTTCTTT. The gene calls are TRBV6-1 and TRBJ1-1; D gene uncertain. The germline V gene encodes CDR1 MNHNS and CDR2 SASEGT. CDR3 length: 13 residues. The V and J ends lost 3 bases and 2 bases respectively, with 7 bases between them.

This clonotype was seen only a few times. The chain is built from TRBV7-9 and TRBJ2-1, with TRBD1 matching 10 bases. This CDR3 is built from 14 residues. V dropped 4 bases and J dropped 7; count of bases not matched to a gene: 4. Germline V gene data show CDR1 as SEHNR and CDR2 as FQNEAQ (reference sequence). For the CDR3, the DNA is TGTGCCAGCAGCTCGGGGACAGGGGCGAATGAGCAGTTCTTC. Encoded protein: CASSSGTGANEQFF.

This clonotype was counted between two and nine times. A much larger clone differs by one base, so this may be a read error. V and J are TRBV24-1 and TRBJ1-5; D is unclear. Germline CDR1 reads KGHDR; CDR2 reads SFDVKD. This CDR3 spans 14 amino acids. Trimming removed 3 bases from V and 6 bases from J, with 11 bases in between. CDR3 nucleotide sequence: TGTGCCACCAGTGATAGGACGGAGGCTCAGCCCCAGCATTTT. It translates to CATSDRTEAQPQHF.

This clonotype was seen a handful of times. The chain couples TRBV6-1 to TRBJ2-2; 10 bases are shared with TRBD2. The CDR3 has 15 residues. J was trimmed by 1 base and V by 6 bases; bases with no gene match: 2. Looked up from germline, CDR1 is MNHNS and CDR2 is SASEGT. In DNA, the CDR3 is TGTGCCAGCAGACCTAGCGGGGGGAACACCGGGGAGCTGTTTTTT. Its protein product is CASRPSGGNTGELFF.

This clonotype appeared a few times. The chain links TRBV9 to TRBJ2-2; TRBD1 is a possible D gene (6 bases). The germline V and J ends were trimmed by 4 bases and 8 bases, with 18 bases remaining between them. Germline V gives CDR1 SGDLS, CDR2 YYNGEE. This CDR3 has 15 amino acids. CDR3 bases: TGTGCCAGCAGCTCCAAGACAGGTCCCTTAGGGGAGCTGTTTTTT. Translation: CASSSKTGPLGELFF. Full variable domain (missing parts from reference TRBV9 and TRBJ2-2): DSGVTQTPKHLITATGQRVTLRCSPRSGDLSVYWYQQSLDQGLQFLIQYYNGEERAKGNILERFSAQQFPDLHSELNLSSLELGDSALYFCASSSKTGPLGELFFGEGSRLTVL.

This clonotype was seen ten or more times. The chain joins TRBV7-9 to TRBJ1-4; the D is unclear. This CDR3 has 12 residues. V lost 2 bases and J 8 bases, leaving 6 bases between the germline ends. The germline CDR1 and CDR2 sequences are SEHNR and FQNEAQ (reference sequence). The CDR3 nucleotides read TGTGCCAGCAGCTTATATATCGAAAAACTGTTTTTT. It yields the protein CASSLYIEKLFF.

This clonotype was seen only a few times. The rearrangement uses TRBV18 and TRBJ1-5; the D gene is possibly TRBD1 (5 bases). The ends were cut back, 0 bases at V and 2 bases at J, with 8 bases in the middle. Looked up from germline, CDR1 is KGHSH and CDR2 is LQKENI. The CDR3 has 15 amino acids. CDR3 DNA: TGTGCCAGCTCACCACCAGGGGTGGGCAATCAGCCCCAGCATTTT. This codes for CASSPPGVGNQPQHF.

This clonotype was observed at least ten times. The chain has TRBV9 and TRBJ2-7; 8 bases fit TRBD2. CDR3 length: 15 amino acids. The germline V gene has CDR1 SGDLS and CDR2 YYNGEE. Losses at the gene ends were 4 bases for V and 0 bases for J; bases not matched to a gene: 6. CDR3 nucleotides: TGTGCCAGCAGCCCGGGCGGGGGGATCTCCTACGAGCAGTACTTC. Amino acids: CASSPGGGISYEQYF.

This clonotype was recorded many times. The chain couples TRBV6-1 to TRBJ1-2, with D maybe TRBD1 (5 bases). This CDR3 spans 18 amino acids. The germline CDR1 and CDR2 sequences are MNHNS and SASEGT. Trimming removed 4 bases from V and 2 bases from J, with 23 bases in between. In DNA, the CDR3 is TGTGCCAGCAGTGTAAGCCCCCACGTGACAGTATCGAACTATGGCTACACCTTC. Translated, it gives CASSVSPHVTVSNYGYTF.

This clonotype appeared a few times. The chain uses TRBV2 and TRBJ1-3, with 9 bases aligning to TRBD1. J gave up 8 bases and V 3 bases, and 8 bases lay outside the gene matches. The CDR3 has 15 amino acids. Germline V lookup: CDR1 SNHLY, CDR2 FYNNEI. Written as DNA, the CDR3 is TGTGCCAGCAGTGATGGGACAGGGCATAGAGACACCATATATTTT. It encodes CASSDGTGHRDTIYF.

CDR3 sequence (DNA): TGTGCCAGCAGCCAAGATTGGGGGTTGGGGGGTTATGGCTACACCTTC. This codes for CASSQDWGLGGYGYTF. The chain combines TRBV4-2 with TRBJ1-2; tentatively, D is TRBD1 (5 bases). Germline V gene lookup returns CDR1 LGHNA and CDR2 YNFKEQ. CDR3 size: 16 residues. V lost 0 bases to trimming and J lost 5 bases, with 16 bases between them.

CDR3 region: CASSNREDRGHEQYF. The CDR3 region has the DNA TGTGCCAGCAGTAACCGGGAGGACAGGGGCCACGAGCAGTACTTC. This chain connects TRBV6-2 or TRBV6-3 to TRBJ2-7; 9 bases line up with TRBD1. With V trimmed by 5 bases and J by 5 bases, 10 bases remained unmatched. Looked up from germline, CDR1 is MNHEY and CDR2 is SVGEGT. The CDR3 extends over 15 amino acids.

The genes are TRBV24-1 and TRBJ2-1, with D maybe TRBD1 (6 bases). Germline V gene data show CDR1 as KGHDR and CDR2 as SFDVKD. V shed 9 bases and J shed 5 bases, with 10 bases lying between them. This CDR3 contains 12 residues. The chain's CDR3 is CATGGQNNEQFF. CDR3 nucleotide sequence: TGTGCCACCGGGGGACAAAACAATGAGCAGTTCTTC.

This clonotype was counted at least ten times. In DNA form, the CDR3 reads TGTGCCAGCTCACTAACAGGGGGTAGCGAGCAGTTCTTC. Protein product: CASSLTGGSEQFF. The chain uses TRBV18 and TRBJ2-1; TRBD1 matches at 8 bases. Trimming at V came to 4 bases and at J to 10 bases, leaving 6 bases not matched to a gene. Germline CDR1 KGHSH, CDR2 LQKENI. The CDR3 has 13 amino acids.

This clonotype was recorded many times. The gene calls are TRBV18 and TRBJ2-3, with D perhaps TRBD1 (6 bases). CDR1 and CDR2 (germline): KGHSH, LQKENI. Between the trimmed V and J ends, which lost 3 bases and 5 bases, there was a span of 9 bases. The CDR3 runs 13 residues. CDR3 nucleotides: TGTGCCAGCTCACCGCAGACAGGAGATACGCAGTATTTT. Its protein product is CASSPQTGDTQYF.

There are many counts of this clonotype. This chain connects TRBV19 to TRBJ1-1; 7 nucleotides line up with TRBD1. This CDR3 has 14 amino acids. The V gene's germline CDR1 is LNHDA and CDR2 SQIVND (reference sequence). V shed 3 bases and J 7 bases; nucleotides not matched to a gene: 8. The DNA of the CDR3 is TGTGCCAGTAGTATTCGGCAGGGGGATAGTGAAGCTTTCTTT. Protein sequence: CASSIRQGDSEAFF.